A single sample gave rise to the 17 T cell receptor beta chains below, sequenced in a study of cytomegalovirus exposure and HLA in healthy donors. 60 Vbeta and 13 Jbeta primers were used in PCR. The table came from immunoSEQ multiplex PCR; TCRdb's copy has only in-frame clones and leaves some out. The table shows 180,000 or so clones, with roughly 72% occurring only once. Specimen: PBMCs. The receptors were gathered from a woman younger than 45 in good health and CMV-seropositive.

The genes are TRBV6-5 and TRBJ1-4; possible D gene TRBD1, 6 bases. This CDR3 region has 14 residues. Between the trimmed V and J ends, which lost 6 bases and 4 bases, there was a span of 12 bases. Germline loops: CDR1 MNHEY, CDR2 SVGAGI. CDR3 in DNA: TGTGCCAGCAGCCACAGGGCGTTTAATGAAAAACTGTTTTTT. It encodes CASSHRAFNEKLFF.

Here the CDR3 reads CASSRRGLGDTGELFF. In DNA form, the CDR3 reads TGCGCCAGCAGCCGAAGGGGACTCGGGGACACCGGGGAGCTGTTTTTT. The rearrangement joins TRBV4-3 to TRBJ2-2; D might be TRBD2 (6 bases). Germline V gene sequence: CDR1 LGHNA, CDR2 YSLEER. The CDR3 runs to 16 residues. With 4 bases removed from V and 3 bases from J, the gap between germline ends came to 15 bases.

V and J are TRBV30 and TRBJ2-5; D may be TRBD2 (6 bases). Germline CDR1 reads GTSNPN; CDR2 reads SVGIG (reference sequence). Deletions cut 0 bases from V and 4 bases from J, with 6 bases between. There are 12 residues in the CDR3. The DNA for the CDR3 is TGTGCCTGGAGTGTGGGGGGAGAGACCCAGTACTTC. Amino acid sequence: CAWSVGGETQYF.

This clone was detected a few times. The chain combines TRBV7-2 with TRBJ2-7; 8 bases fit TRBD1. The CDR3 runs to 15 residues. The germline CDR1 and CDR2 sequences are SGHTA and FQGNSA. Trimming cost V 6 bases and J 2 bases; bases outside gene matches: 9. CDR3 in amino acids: CASSSEPGQAYEQYF. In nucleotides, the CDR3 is TGTGCCAGCAGTTCCGAACCGGGACAGGCCTACGAGCAGTACTTC.

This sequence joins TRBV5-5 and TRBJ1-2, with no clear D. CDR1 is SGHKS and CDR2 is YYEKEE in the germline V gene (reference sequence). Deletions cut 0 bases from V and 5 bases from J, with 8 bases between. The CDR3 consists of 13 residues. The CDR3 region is CASSLVEGYGYTF. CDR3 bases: TGTGCCAGCAGCTTGGTGGAGGGATATGGCTACACCTTC.

Here the CDR3 reads CASSSDDRDEFFYGYTF. The DNA for the CDR3 is TGTGCCAGCAGCTCCGATGACAGGGATGAATTCTTCTATGGCTACACCTTC. V is TRBV7-8 and J is TRBJ1-2; 7 nucleotides match TRBD1. The CDR3 spans 17 residues. CDR1 and CDR2 from the germline V gene are SGHVS and FQNEAQ. The junction had 15 bases not matched to a gene; V was cut back by 4 bases and J by 4 bases. The variable domain in full, with the rest retrieved from reference TRBV7-8 and TRBJ1-2, is GAGVSQSPRYKVAKRGQDVALRCDPISGHVSLFWYQQALGQGPEFLTYFQNEAQLDKSGLPSDRFFAERPEGSVSTLKIQRTQQEDSAVYLCASSSDDRDEFFYGYTFGSGTRLTVV.

CDR3 sequence reads: CASSQTGQASREQYF. CDR3 nucleotides: TGCGCCAGCAGTCAAACGGGACAGGCCTCCCGGGAGCAGTACTTC. The chain has TRBV23-1 and TRBJ2-7; 8 bases map to TRBD1. TRBV23-1 carries the ORF label, with uncertain function. V shed 2 bases and J 7 bases; nucleotides not matched to a gene: 10. This CDR3 has 15 amino acids.

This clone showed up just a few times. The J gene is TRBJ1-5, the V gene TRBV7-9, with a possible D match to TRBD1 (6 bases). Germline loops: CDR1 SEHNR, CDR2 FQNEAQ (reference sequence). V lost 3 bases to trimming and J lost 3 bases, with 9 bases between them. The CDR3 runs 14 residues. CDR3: CASSFWDTNQPQHF. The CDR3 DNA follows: TGTGCCAGCAGCTTCTGGGACACCAATCAGCCCCAGCATTTT.

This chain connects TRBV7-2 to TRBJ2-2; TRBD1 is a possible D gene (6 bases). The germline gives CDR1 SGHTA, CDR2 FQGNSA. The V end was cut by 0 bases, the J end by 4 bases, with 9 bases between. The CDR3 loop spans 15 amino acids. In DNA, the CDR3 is TGTGCCAGCAGCTTAGCGGCAGGGGTCACCGGGGAGCTGTTTTTT. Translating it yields CASSLAAGVTGELFF.

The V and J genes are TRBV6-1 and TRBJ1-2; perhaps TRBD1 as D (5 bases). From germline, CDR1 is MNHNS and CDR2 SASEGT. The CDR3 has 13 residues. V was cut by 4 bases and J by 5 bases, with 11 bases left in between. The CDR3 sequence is CASSVEGRYGYTF. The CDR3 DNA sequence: TGTGCCAGCAGTGTGGAGGGGAGGTATGGCTACACCTTC.

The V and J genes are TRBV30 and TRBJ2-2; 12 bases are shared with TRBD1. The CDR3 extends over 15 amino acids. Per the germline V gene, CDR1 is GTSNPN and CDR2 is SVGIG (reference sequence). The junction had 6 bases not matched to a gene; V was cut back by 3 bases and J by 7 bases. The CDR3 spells CAWRGQGAGVGELFF. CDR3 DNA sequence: TGTGCCTGGAGGGGACAGGGGGCCGGGGTCGGGGAGCTGTTTTTT.

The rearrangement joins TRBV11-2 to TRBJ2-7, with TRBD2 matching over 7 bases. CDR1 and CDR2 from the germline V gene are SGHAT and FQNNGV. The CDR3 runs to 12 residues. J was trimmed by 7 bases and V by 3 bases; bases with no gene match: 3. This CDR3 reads CASSFGGGEQYF. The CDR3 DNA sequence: TGTGCCAGCAGCTTTGGGGGGGGAGAGCAGTACTTC.

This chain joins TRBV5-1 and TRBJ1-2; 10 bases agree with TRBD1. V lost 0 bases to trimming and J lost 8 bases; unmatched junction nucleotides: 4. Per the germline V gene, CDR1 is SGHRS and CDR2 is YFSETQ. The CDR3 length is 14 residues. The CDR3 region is CASSLGQGARGYTF. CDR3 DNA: TGCGCCAGCAGCTTGGGACAGGGGGCGCGGGGCTACACCTTC.

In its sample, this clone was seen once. CDR3 sequence: CASSQATGAFQETQYF. CDR3 DNA: TGTGCCAGCAGCCAGGCTACAGGGGCCTTCCAAGAGACCCAGTACTTC. The rearrangement joins TRBV7-6 to TRBJ2-5, with TRBD1 matching 7 bases. CDR1 and CDR2 (germline): SGHVS, FNYEAQ. This CDR3 contains 16 residues. V shed 5 bases and J 1 base; nucleotides not matched to a gene: 10.

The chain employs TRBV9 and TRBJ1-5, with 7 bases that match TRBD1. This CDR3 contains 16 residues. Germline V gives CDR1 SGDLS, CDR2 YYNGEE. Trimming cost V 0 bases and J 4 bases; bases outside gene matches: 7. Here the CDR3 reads CASSVGRGGANQPQHF. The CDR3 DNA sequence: TGTGCCAGCAGCGTAGGACGAGGGGGCGCGAATCAGCCCCAGCATTTT.

The CDR3 DNA sequence: TGTGCCAGCAGCTTAGGAGGGGGTTTAGGGGCAGGATCCGGCTACACCTTC. Residues: CASSLGGGLGAGSGYTF. The J gene is TRBJ1-2, the V gene TRBV7-9; perhaps TRBD1 as D (6 bases). CDR1 SEHNR and CDR2 FQNEAQ come from the germline V gene (reference sequence). Trimming removed 1 base from V and 8 bases from J, with 23 bases in between. CDR3 length: 17 amino acids.

CDR3 in amino acids: CASRRQEQETQYF. CDR3 nucleotide sequence: TGCGCCAGCAGGAGACAGGAACAAGAGACCCAGTACTTC. The chain links TRBV5-1 to TRBJ2-5; TRBD1 is a possible D gene (6 bases). Per germline, CDR1 SGHRS and CDR2 YFSETQ. CDR3 length equals 13 residues. V was trimmed by 5 bases and J by 2 bases, leaving 10 bases between them.